This T cell receptor (beta chain) was identified in a study of Ad26.COV2.S vaccination and SARS-CoV-2 variants. Looking at the study overall: Donor had been placed in the Ad26.COV2.S arm of the COV1001 trial. Intramuscularly, Ad26.COV2.S was given either once or twice, 56 days apart.

Some clones are missing from TCRdb's copy, which holds only in-frame ones; the method was immunoSEQ multiplex PCR. The sample carries more than 300,000 clones, around 83% recorded once. This clone turned up a few times. Treatment defined: around 19 received Ad26.COV2.S at low or high dose, single or two shots; about five received placebo; per-sample allocation not given. Sampling took place 63 days after the first vaccine or placebo injection. The sequence derives from a person aged 18-60 years who received the Ad26.COV2.S COVID-19 vaccine or a placebo. Here the sequenced sample was peripheral blood, taken in a trial of Ad26.COV2.S vaccine versus placebo.

The CDR3 loop reads CATSDMVGETQYF. The CDR3 bases are TGTGCCACCAGTGATATGGTCGGGGAGACCCAGTACTTC. The V call is TRBV24-1, the J call TRBJ2-5; no clear D gene. This CDR3 contains 13 residues. Deletions cut 3 bases from V and 5 bases from J, with 9 bases between. Germline-derived CDR1 and CDR2 are KGHDR and SFDVKD.